The 11 T cell receptor beta chains below all came from one sample that was sequenced in a study of technical replicates of blood from a handful of donors. TCRdb's copy holds only in-frame clones and misses some; the assay was immunoSEQ multiplex PCR. The sample shows about 14,000 clones, roughly 80% of them seen only once. Input material: PBMCs. The receptors originated from a human donor in good health.

The chain is built from TRBV11-3 and TRBJ2-1, with 9 bases identical to TRBD2. Per germline, CDR1 SGHNT and CDR2 YENEEA. There are 15 residues in the CDR3. The trim removed 3 bases at V and 5 bases at J, leaving 5 bases unmatched. The chain's CDR3 is CASSLGSGSNNEQFF. DNA of the CDR3: TGTGCCAGCAGCTTGGGTAGCGGGAGCAACAATGAGCAGTTCTTC.

The chain couples TRBV27 to TRBJ2-7; no clear D gene. Germline CDR1 is MNHEY and CDR2 is SMNVEV (reference sequence). V was pared by 2 bases and J by 3 bases, with 5 bases between. The CDR3 is 12 residues long. This CDR3 is CASSLIGYEQYF. CDR3 DNA sequence: TGTGCCAGCAGTTTAATCGGCTACGAGCAGTACTTC.

This chain uses TRBV6-1 with TRBJ2-1; tentatively, D is TRBD2 (6 bases). This CDR3 has 15 amino acids. Germline CDR1 MNHNS, CDR2 SASEGT. V was clipped by 6 bases and J by 8 bases, with 20 bases between them. The DNA of the CDR3 is TGTGCCAGCAGGTCGTTCGAGACTAGTAACTATGAGCAGTTCTTC. This translates into CASRSFETSNYEQFF.

The rearrangement links TRBV6-6 to TRBJ2-1; D might be TRBD2 (5 bases). Germline V CDR1 and CDR2: MNHNY, SVGAGI (reference sequence). V shed 7 bases and J shed 2 bases, with 15 bases lying between them. The CDR3 has 15 residues. The CDR3 is CASTIEGGPYNEQFF. CDR3 nucleotides: TGTGCCAGCACCATAGAAGGCGGGCCCTACAATGAGCAGTTCTTC.

This clone was counted only a few times. The J gene is TRBJ2-1, the V gene TRBV5-6; no firm D call. From germline, CDR1 is SGHDT and CDR2 YYEEEE. The V end was cut by 4 bases, the J end by 8 bases, with 10 bases between. The CDR3 sequence is 12 residues long. The CDR3 loop is CASSHGWDEQFF. The CDR3 DNA reads TGTGCCAGCAGCCACGGGTGGGATGAGCAGTTCTTC. Supplemented by reference TRBV5-6 and TRBJ2-1, the full variable domain reads DAGVTQSPTHLIKTRGQQVTLRCSPKSGHDTVSWYQQALGQGPQFIFQYYEEEERQRGNFPDRFSGHQFPNYSSELNVNALLLGDSALYLCASSHGWDEQFFGPGTRLTVL.

The V gene is TRBV5-1, the J gene TRBJ1-4; no clear D gene. This CDR3 comprises 13 residues. Germline lookup yields CDR1 SGHRS and CDR2 YFSETQ. V was cut by 7 bases and J by 8 bases, with 15 bases left in between. The chain's CDR3 is CASGQEGGEKLFF. CDR3 bases: TGCGCCAGCGGCCAGGAGGGCGGGGAAAAACTGTTTTTT.

This clone was observed a handful of times. The V call is TRBV5-1, the J call TRBJ1-1, with D unresolved. The CDR3 covers 13 residues. Germline lookup yields CDR1 SGHRS and CDR2 YFSETQ. The V and J ends lost 1 base and 1 base respectively, with 5 bases between them. The CDR3 reads CASSLIQNTEAFF. The CDR3 DNA follows: TGCGCCAGCAGCTTGATACAGAACACTGAAGCTTTCTTT.

The chain links TRBV9 to TRBJ2-7, with TRBD1 matching 7 bases. CDR1 and CDR2 (germline): SGDLS, YYNGEE. V lost 4 bases to trimming and J lost 2 bases; unmatched junction nucleotides: 3. The CDR3 is made up of 13 amino acids. The CDR3 region has the DNA TGTGCCAGCAGCACTGACAGGGCCTACGAGCAGTACTTC. Protein sequence: CASSTDRAYEQYF.

The table lists this clone with a count of one. This chain joins TRBV5-5 and TRBJ2-7; D uncertain. Trimming removed 4 bases at V and 4 bases at J, with 9 bases between. Germline CDR1 and CDR2: SGHKS and YYEKEE (reference sequence). The CDR3 runs 12 residues. The CDR3 is CASSPVQYEQYF. CDR3 sequence (DNA): TGTGCCAGCAGCCCCGTACAGTACGAGCAGTACTTC. Filled out from reference TRBV5-5 and TRBJ2-7, the complete variable domain reads DAGVTQSPTHLIKTRGQQVTLRCSPISGHKSVSWYQQVLGQGPQFIFQYYEKEERGRGNFPDRFSARQFPNYSSELNVNALLLGDSALYLCASSPVQYEQYFGPGTRLTVT.

The J gene is TRBJ2-7, the V gene TRBV2, with 9 bases matching TRBD2. This CDR3 contains 18 residues. V gave up 1 base and J gave up 2 bases; unmatched junction bases: 12. Germline V CDR1 and CDR2: SNHLY, FYNNEI. The CDR3 DNA is TGTGCCAGCAGTGAAGGTCGGGCTAGCGGGGAGGGCACCTACGAGCAGTACTTC. Its translation is CASSEGRASGEGTYEQYF. Complete variable domain (other parts from reference TRBV2 and TRBJ2-7): EPEVTQTPSHQVTQMGQEVILRCVPISNHLYFYWYRQILGQKVEFLVSFYNNEISEKSEIFDDQFSVERPDGSNFTLKIRSTKLEDSAMYFCASSEGRASGEGTYEQYFGPGTRLTVT.

This clone appeared once. The J gene is TRBJ2-1, the V gene TRBV6-5, with 13 nucleotides matching TRBD2. Germline CDR1 MNHEY, CDR2 SVGAGI. Trimming removed 6 bases from V and 3 bases from J; junction bases left unmatched: 2. The CDR3 is made up of 15 amino acids. The CDR3: CASSRTSGGYNEQFF. DNA of the CDR3: TGTGCCAGCAGCAGGACTAGCGGGGGCTACAATGAGCAGTTCTTC.